The 16 T cell receptor beta chains presented below share a single source sample, sequenced in a study of shared clonotypes between healthy human individuals. The data were produced by immunoSEQ multiplex PCR, yet TCRdb's version contains in-frame clones alone and is incomplete. Of a few million clones listed, more than 80% are singletons. Sequencing input: naive CD4+ T cells sorted from blood. The subset here: CD45RA+ positively selected. The receptors were gathered from a man between 18 and 35 years old in good health.

V and J are TRBV25-1 and TRBJ2-4; D unclear. Germline assignment: CDR1 MGHDK and CDR2 SYGVNS. With 0 bases removed from V and 9 bases from J, the gap between germline ends came to 18 bases. The CDR3 is 16 residues long. CDR3 protein: CASSEYSVGSPGIQYF. In DNA, the CDR3 is TGTGCCAGCAGTGAATATAGTGTCGGCAGCCCCGGCATTCAGTACTTC.

The chain joins TRBV13 to TRBJ2-5; D is possibly TRBD1 (5 bases). CDR3 size: 14 residues. Germline V CDR1 and CDR2: PRHDT, FYEKMQ (reference sequence). Trimming left V 5 bases short and J 1 base short, with 11 bases between. In DNA form, the CDR3 reads TGTGCCAGCAGCCTCCCGGACACCCAAGAGACCCAGTACTTC. Translation: CASSLPDTQETQYF. Full variable domain (rest looked up from reference TRBV13 and TRBJ2-5): AAGVIQSPRHLIKEKRETATLKCYPIPRHDTVYWYQQGPGQDPQFLISFYEKMQSDKGSIPDRFSAQQFSDYHSELNMSSLELGDSALYFCASSLPDTQETQYFGPGTRLLVL.

The chain carries TRBV5-1 and TRBJ2-5, with a possible D match to TRBD1 (5 bases). CDR3 length: 14 amino acids. The V end lost 3 bases, the J end lost 0 bases, and 9 bases lay between the germline ends. CDR1 SGHRS and CDR2 YFSETQ come from the germline V gene. Written as DNA, the CDR3 is TGCGCCAGCAGCTATACAGGCAACCAAGAGACCCAGTACTTC. Encoded protein: CASSYTGNQETQYF.

This sequence joins TRBV10-2 and TRBJ2-3; perhaps TRBD1 as D (6 bases). Trimming stripped 8 bases from V and 5 bases from J, with 11 bases between. Germline assignment: CDR1 WSHSY and CDR2 SAAADI. This CDR3 has 12 amino acids. The DNA for the CDR3 is TGCGCCAGCGCGGACAGTCGAGATACGCAGTATTTT. It translates to CASADSRDTQYF.

Comment on this clone: A junction end diverges from the germline sequence, so it may reflect a read error. This chain uses TRBV6-5 with TRBJ2-5; D may match TRBD1 or TRBD2 (5 bases each). Germline V gene lookup returns CDR1 MNHEY and CDR2 SVGAGI. This CDR3 has 15 amino acids. The chain's CDR3 is CASGYAIAGTETQYF. The CDR3, as DNA: TGTGCCAGCGGTTACGCAATAGCAGGGACAGAGACCCAGTACTTC.

This chain links TRBV7-2 with TRBJ2-3; TRBD2 is a possible D gene (6 bases). Germline V gene sequence: CDR1 SGHTA, CDR2 FQGNSA. V was pared by 1 base and J by 0 bases, with 11 bases between. This CDR3 is built from 16 residues. CDR3 protein: CASSLVSGMSTDTQYF. The CDR3 nucleotides are TGTGCCAGCAGCTTAGTTAGCGGAATGAGCACAGATACGCAGTATTTT. The whole variable domain, filled in from reference TRBV7-2 and TRBJ2-3, reads GAGVSQSPSNKVTEKGKDVELRCDPISGHTALYWYRQSLGQGLEFLIYFQGNSAPDKSGLPSDRFSAERTGGSVSTLTIQRTQQEDSAVYLCASSLVSGMSTDTQYFGPGTRLTVL.

In this sample, this clone turned up once. The rearrangement uses TRBV11-2 and TRBJ2-3; the match to TRBD1 covers 7 bases. Trimming cost V 5 bases and J 6 bases; bases outside gene matches: 5. Germline assignment: CDR1 SGHAT and CDR2 FQNNGV. The CDR3 loop spans 13 amino acids. CDR3 DNA sequence: TGTGCCAGCAGCCACAGGGGCCGGGATACGCAGTATTTT. It yields the protein CASSHRGRDTQYF.

The chain links TRBV5-4 to TRBJ2-5, with D perhaps being TRBD1 or TRBD2 (6 bases each). Trimming took off 2 bases at V and 5 bases at J, with 13 bases between the two ends. CDR1 is SGHNT and CDR2 is YYREEE in the germline V gene (reference sequence). This CDR3 is built from 14 residues. CDR3 loop: CASSLNTGRETQYF. As DNA, the CDR3 is TGTGCCAGCAGCTTAAACACAGGGAGGGAGACCCAGTACTTC.

The chain couples TRBV10-3 to TRBJ2-1, with 7 positions matching TRBD2. Germline lookup yields CDR1 ENHRY and CDR2 SYGVKD. V dropped 7 bases and J dropped 5; count of bases not matched to a gene: 5. The CDR3 consists of 13 residues. CDR3 sequence (DNA): TGTGCCATCAAAGAGGGAGGGGACAATGAGCAGTTCTTC. Amino acids: CAIKEGGDNEQFF.

In this sample, this clone turned up a few times. J is TRBJ1-5 and V is TRBV28; D might be TRBD1 (6 bases). This CDR3 region has 13 residues. V lost 7 bases and J lost 6, with 13 bases in between. Looked up from germline, CDR1 is MDHEN and CDR2 is SYDVKM. CDR3 region: CASTFARGQPQHF. The CDR3, as DNA: TGTGCCAGCACTTTCGCCAGGGGTCAGCCCCAGCATTTT.

This rearrangement joins TRBV29-1 to TRBJ2-7; D is unresolved. The CDR3 totals 11 residues. Per germline, CDR1 SQVTM and CDR2 ANQGSEA. The V end was cut by 7 bases, the J end by 6 bases, with 13 bases between. This chain's CDR3 is CSAQSPGEQYF. As DNA, the CDR3 is TGCAGCGCACAGTCCCCTGGCGAGCAGTACTTC.

J is TRBJ2-7 and V is TRBV6-6; 11 bases map to TRBD1. Germline loops: CDR1 MNHNY, CDR2 SVGAGI (reference sequence). Trimming cost V 6 bases and J 0 bases; bases outside gene matches: 4. There are 15 residues in the CDR3. The CDR3 reads CASSRGQGASYEQYF. CDR3 bases: TGTGCCAGCAGCCGCGGACAGGGGGCCTCCTACGAGCAGTACTTC.

The chain joins TRBV5-6 to TRBJ2-1; 8 nucleotides match TRBD2. The CDR3 spans 18 residues. Germline V gene data show CDR1 as SGHDT and CDR2 as YYEEEE. The junction had 14 bases not matched to a gene; V was cut back by 0 bases and J by 6 bases. CDR3 protein: CASSLGPISREDSNEQFF. Here the CDR3 DNA reads TGTGCCAGCAGCTTGGGGCCGATCTCGCGGGAGGATAGCAATGAGCAGTTCTTC.

The table lists this clone with a few counts. The chain is built from TRBV2 and TRBJ1-1; 7 bases map to TRBD1. The germline V gene has CDR1 SNHLY and CDR2 FYNNEI. This CDR3 spans 13 amino acids. V was clipped by 6 bases and J by 6 bases; unmatched bases: 7. The CDR3 loop is CASSPQGRAEAFF. The CDR3 DNA follows: TGTGCCAGCAGCCCACAGGGGAGGGCTGAAGCTTTCTTT.

V usage is TRBV21-1 and J usage is TRBJ2-3; TRBD2, the D gene given by the table, was not confirmed from the DNA. TRBV21-1 is tagged as a pseudogene. The CDR3 length is 15 residues. DNA of the CDR3: TGTGCCAGCAGCAAAGAGGAGGGGAACACAGATACGCAGTATTTT. Amino acid sequence: CASSKEEGNTDTQYF.

The V gene is TRBV6-5, the J gene TRBJ2-2; D perhaps matches TRBD1 (6 bases). The CDR3 has 15 amino acids. V gave up 5 bases and J gave up 1 base, with 11 bases separating them. Germline V gene lookup returns CDR1 MNHEY and CDR2 SVGAGI. The CDR3 region is CASSRGSGNTGELFF. In DNA, the CDR3 is TGTGCCAGCAGTAGGGGGTCGGGGAACACCGGGGAGCTGTTTTTT.